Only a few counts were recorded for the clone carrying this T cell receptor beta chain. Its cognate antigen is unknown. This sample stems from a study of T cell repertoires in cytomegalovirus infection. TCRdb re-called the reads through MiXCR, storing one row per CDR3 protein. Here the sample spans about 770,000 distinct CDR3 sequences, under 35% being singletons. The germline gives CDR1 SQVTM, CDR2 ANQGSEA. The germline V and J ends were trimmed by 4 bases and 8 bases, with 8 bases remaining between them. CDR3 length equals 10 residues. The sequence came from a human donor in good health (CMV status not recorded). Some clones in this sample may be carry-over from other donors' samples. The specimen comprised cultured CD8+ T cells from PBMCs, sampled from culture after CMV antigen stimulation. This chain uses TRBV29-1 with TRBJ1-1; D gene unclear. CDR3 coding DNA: TGCAGCGTTGGGACTAACGAAGCTTTCTTT. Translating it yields CSVGTNEAFF.